Listed here are 5 T cell receptor beta chains from one sample, sequenced in a study of identical twins. Via MiXCR, TCRdb re-called the 5' RACE reads, giving one row per CDR3 protein. The sample shows 450,000 or so distinct CDR3 sequences, around 14% of them seen only once. These same data were also listed under a study on yellow fever vaccine responses in identical twins.

The specimen sequenced was CD4+ T cells sorted from blood. The receptors were gathered from a woman between 18 and 29 years old in good health.

This clonotype has more than one count but fewer than ten. The rearrangement joins TRBV6-1 to TRBJ2-1; D perhaps matches TRBD2 (5 bases). CDR3 length: 12 amino acids. Germline lookup yields CDR1 MNHNS and CDR2 SASEGT. The germline V and J ends were trimmed by 2 bases and 16 bases, with 15 bases remaining between them. The DNA of the CDR3 is TGTGCCAGCAGTGAAAGGGCGGACCGGGGATTCTTC. Translating gives CASSERADRGFF.

The table lists this clonotype with a few counts. The gene calls are TRBV12-3 or TRBV12-4 and TRBJ2-7; D may correspond to TRBD1 or TRBD2 (5 bases each). The CDR3 is made up of 13 amino acids. With 6 bases removed from V and 4 bases from J, the gap between germline ends came to 13 bases. The CDR3 nucleotides are TGTGCCAGCAGCTCCGGTGGGGGATACGAGCAGTACTTC. Protein sequence: CASSSGGGYEQYF.

This clonotype was detected only a few times. This chain joins TRBV20-1 and TRBJ2-3; 10 bases map to TRBD2. J lost 0 bases, V lost 8 bases, and 14 bases had no gene match. The CDR3 loop spans 17 amino acids. Per the germline V gene, CDR1 is DFQATT and CDR2 is SNEGSKA (reference sequence). CDR3 bases: TGCAGTCCTCGAGGATCTAGCGGGAGCTCTAGCACAGATACGCAGTATTTT. Its protein is CSPRGSSGSSSTDTQYF.

The V and J genes are TRBV19 and TRBJ2-3; TRBD1 matches at 7 bases. The CDR3 contains 15 residues. Germline assignment: CDR1 LNHDA and CDR2 SQIVND (reference sequence). V lost 9 bases, J lost 0 bases, and 9 bases stayed unmatched. As DNA, the CDR3 is TGTGCCAGCGGAGCCTGGACAGGAAGCACAGATACGCAGTATTTT. Amino acids: CASGAWTGSTDTQYF.

The sample holds a few counts of this clonotype. The chain recombines TRBV2 with TRBJ2-3; 10 nucleotides line up with TRBD1. Per germline, CDR1 SNHLY and CDR2 FYNNEI. The CDR3 contains 15 residues. V lost 6 bases to trimming and J lost 3 bases; unmatched junction nucleotides: 6. The CDR3 sequence is CASRGRDRGTDTQYF. The CDR3 DNA reads TGTGCCAGCAGGGGCCGGGACAGGGGTACAGATACGCAGTATTTT. Based on the CDR3 plus reference TRBV2 and TRBJ2-3, the full variable domain is EPEVTQTPSHQVTQMGQEVILRCVPISNHLYFYWYRQILGQKVEFLVSFYNNEISEKSEIFDDQFSVERPDGSNFTLKIRSTKLEDSAMYFCASRGRDRGTDTQYFGPGTRLTVL.